Following are 31 T cell receptor beta chains from one sample sequenced in a study of long-term antiretroviral therapy in people with HIV. Survey-level resolution applied to immunoSEQ assay v3.0. The repertoire was sequenced with immunoSEQ multiplex PCR; TCRdb's copy has only in-frame clones and lacks some. The sample holds some 18,000 clones, more than 65% seen once. The sequenced sample was unsorted PBMCs, obtained at the start of antiretroviral therapy, before treatment. The receptor source for this set is a man younger than 30 with HIV.

The CDR3 sequence: CASSSSTGNSYEQYF. CDR3 DNA: TGTGCCAGCAGCTCGTCAACAGGGAACTCCTACGAGCAGTACTTC. The chain links TRBV5-5 to TRBJ2-7, with D possibly being TRBD1 (6 bases). V lost 3 bases to trimming and J lost 0 bases, with 13 bases between them. From germline, CDR1 is SGHKS and CDR2 YYEKEE (reference sequence). CDR3 length: 15 amino acids.

This rearrangement joins TRBV4-2 to TRBJ1-5; no clear D. CDR3 length: 15 residues. CDR1 and CDR2 (germline): LGHNA, YNFKEQ. Trimming cost V 1 base and J 3 bases, with 10 bases left between them. The CDR3 bases are TGTGCCAGCAGCCAAGCTTGGACCAACAATCAGCCCCAGCATTTT. Protein: CASSQAWTNNQPQHF.

A single count supports this clone. The chain links TRBV13 to TRBJ1-1, with D unresolved. Germline V CDR1 and CDR2: PRHDT, FYEKMQ (reference sequence). V gave up 1 base and J gave up 7 bases, with 10 bases separating them. CDR3 length: 13 amino acids. DNA for the CDR3: TGTGCCAGCAGCTTAGAGGCCTCCGATGAAGCTTTCTTT. It yields the protein CASSLEASDEAFF.

J is TRBJ2-5 and V is TRBV4-3; the match to TRBD2 covers 7 bases. The CDR3 contains 15 residues. Germline CDR1 LGHNA, CDR2 YSLEER. With V trimmed by 2 bases and J by 2 bases, 5 bases remained unmatched. CDR3 region: CASSQTGTTQETQYF. The CDR3 region has the DNA TGCGCCAGCAGCCAAACCGGGACTACTCAAGAGACCCAGTACTTC.

Details on this clone: Germline is not matched at one junction end, which may reflect a read error. The chain carries TRBV23-1 and TRBJ2-3; D is perhaps TRBD1 or TRBD2 (6 bases each). TRBV23-1 is sorted into the ORF group, with uncertain function. The CDR3 has 18 amino acids. CDR3 coding DNA: TGCGCCAGCAGTCAATTCCCTGGGGGGCGGAAGAGCACGGATACGCAGTATTTT. Its protein is CASSQFPGGRKSTDTQYF.

V is TRBV5-8 and J is TRBJ2-5; 7 nucleotides line up with TRBD1. The germline CDR1 and CDR2 sequences are SGHTS and YDEGEE. V gave up 0 bases and J gave up 4 bases; unmatched junction bases: 6. The CDR3 extends over 15 amino acids. CDR3 amino acids: CASSLGAGGGETQYF. The CDR3, as DNA: TGTGCCAGCAGCTTGGGAGCAGGGGGTGGAGAGACCCAGTACTTC.

The CDR3 reads CASSLSIYEQYF. The CDR3 DNA follows: TGTGCCAGCAGTTTATCGATATACGAGCAGTACTTC. J is TRBJ2-7 and V is TRBV28; D gene uncertain. Germline values: CDR1 MDHEN, CDR2 SYDVKM. V lost 1 base and J 4 bases, leaving 5 bases between the germline ends. The CDR3 has 12 amino acids.

The V gene is TRBV10-2, the J gene TRBJ2-5; TRBD1 aligns across 8 bases. This CDR3 spans 16 amino acids. Germline CDR1 reads WSHSY; CDR2 reads SAAADI. With V trimmed by 5 bases and J by 4 bases, 12 bases remained unmatched. The CDR3 is CASSSRTGTMGETQYF. CDR3 nucleotides: TGCGCCAGCAGTAGCCGGACAGGGACCATGGGAGAGACCCAGTACTTC.

In this sample, this clone turned up once. The J gene is TRBJ2-7, the V gene TRBV4-1; D call uncertain. There are 14 residues in the CDR3. CDR1 and CDR2 from the germline V gene are MGHRA and YSYEKL. Trimming took 0 bases from V and 3 from J, leaving 9 bases between them. This chain's CDR3 is CASSQENGDYEQYF. As DNA, the CDR3 is TGCGCCAGCAGCCAAGAAAATGGGGACTACGAGCAGTACTTC.

The chain has TRBV9 and TRBJ2-1; TRBD2 is a possible D gene (6 bases). The CDR3 is made up of 13 amino acids. Germline CDR1 reads SGDLS; CDR2 reads YYNGEE. V dropped 4 bases and J dropped 16 bases, with 21 bases sitting between them. CDR3 in DNA: TGTGCCAGCAGCCTCGGGGCTAGCGAGACCGAATTCTTC. Its protein product is CASSLGASETEFF.

This clone was picked up one time. This rearrangement joins TRBV7-8 to TRBJ2-3; D remains ambiguous. V dropped 5 bases and J dropped 5 bases, with 14 bases sitting between them. CDR3 length: 14 residues. The germline gives CDR1 SGHVS, CDR2 FQNEAQ. CDR3 residues: CASSPTPRGDTQYF. CDR3 sequence (DNA): TGTGCCAGCAGCCCAACGCCCCGAGGAGATACGCAGTATTTT.

The rearrangement uses TRBV19 and TRBJ2-2; 7 positions match TRBD1. The junction had 9 bases not matched to a gene; V was cut back by 4 bases and J by 7 bases. Per the germline V gene, CDR1 is LNHDA and CDR2 is SQIVND (reference sequence). The CDR3 length is 15 residues. The CDR3 region has the DNA TGTGCCAGTAGTACTCCCCAGACAGGGTACGGGGAGCTGTTTTTT. Its protein is CASSTPQTGYGELFF.

This rearrangement joins TRBV29-1 to TRBJ2-7; D is possibly TRBD1 (5 bases). Germline CDR1 reads SQVTM; CDR2 reads ANQGSEA. CDR3 size: 14 residues. V was cut by 0 bases and J by 3 bases, with 12 bases left in between. The DNA of the CDR3 is TGCAGCGTTGAAGATCCAGCAGGGATCTACGAGCAGTACTTC. Translating gives CSVEDPAGIYEQYF.

The V call is TRBV6-6, the J call TRBJ2-3; D is perhaps TRBD2 (5 bases). Trimming stripped 5 bases from V and 1 base from J, with 13 bases between. Per germline, CDR1 MNHNY and CDR2 SVGAGI (reference sequence). The CDR3 runs to 15 residues. CDR3 DNA sequence: TGTGCCAGCAGTGACTATGGAGGCCGCACAGATACGCAGTATTTT. Amino acids: CASSDYGGRTDTQYF.

This chain connects TRBV29-1 to TRBJ2-1; 7 bases are shared with TRBD1. CDR1 and CDR2 (germline): SQVTM, ANQGSEA. This CDR3 spans 14 amino acids. After removal of 3 bases from V and 2 bases from J, the junction contained 4 bases not matched to a gene. The CDR3 nucleotides are TGCAGCGTTGACCAGGGGGTCACCTACAATGAGCAGTTCTTC. Residues: CSVDQGVTYNEQFF.

The chain combines TRBV20-1 with TRBJ2-7; no definite D call. The ends were cut back, 4 bases at V and 2 bases at J, with 6 bases in the middle. Looked up from germline, CDR1 is DFQATT and CDR2 is SNEGSKA (reference sequence). The CDR3 sequence is 11 residues long. The DNA of the CDR3 is TGCAGTGCTACCGCAGCCTACGAGCAGTACTTC. This translates into CSATAAYEQYF.

V gene TRBV5-5 combines with J gene TRBJ1-4; 7 bases align to TRBD1. The V gene's germline CDR1 is SGHKS and CDR2 YYEKEE (reference sequence). This CDR3 region has 15 residues. V shed 2 bases and J 2 bases; nucleotides not matched to a gene: 3. CDR3 sequence (DNA): TGTGCCAGCAGCTTCGAGGGGGCCACTAATGAAAAACTGTTTTTT. It specifies CASSFEGATNEKLFF. Full variable domain (outside the CDR3, taken from reference TRBV5-5 and TRBJ1-4): DAGVTQSPTHLIKTRGQQVTLRCSPISGHKSVSWYQQVLGQGPQFIFQYYEKEERGRGNFPDRFSARQFPNYSSELNVNALLLGDSALYLCASSFEGATNEKLFFGSGTQLSVL.

CDR3 DNA sequence: TGTGCCAGCAGCAGGGGACTAGCCCGGTACGAGCAGTACTTC. As protein: CASSRGLARYEQYF. This chain links TRBV5-4 with TRBJ2-7, with 9 bases that match TRBD2. Germline trimming cut 4 bases from V and 4 bases from J; bases unmatched to any gene: 6. The CDR3 is 14 amino acids. Looked up from germline, CDR1 is SGHNT and CDR2 is YYREEE (reference sequence).

This clone was observed a few times. V usage is TRBV10-3 and J usage is TRBJ2-7; 8 positions match TRBD2. J gave up 2 bases and V 6 bases, and 6 bases lay outside the gene matches. The CDR3 covers 14 residues. Germline V gene data show CDR1 as ENHRY and CDR2 as SYGVKD. The CDR3 DNA reads TGTGCCATCAGATTCAGCGGGAGCGCCTACGAGCAGTACTTC. Translating gives CAIRFSGSAYEQYF.

This chain joins TRBV19 and TRBJ2-7, with 10 bases lining up with TRBD2. V lost 1 base, J lost 3 bases, and 6 bases stayed unmatched. Germline CDR1 LNHDA, CDR2 SQIVND (reference sequence). The CDR3 extends over 16 amino acids. The chain's CDR3 is CASSIGGLAGVYEQYF. Here the CDR3 DNA reads TGTGCCAGTAGTATAGGGGGGCTAGCGGGAGTCTACGAGCAGTACTTC.

The DNA for the CDR3 is TGTGCCAGCAGCTCGGACAGTGGGGAGCAGTTCTTC. Translated: CASSSDSGEQFF. The V gene is TRBV11-2, the J gene TRBJ2-1; D might be TRBD1 (6 bases). The CDR3 runs to 12 residues. The germline V gene has CDR1 SGHAT and CDR2 FQNNGV. Deletions cut 4 bases from V and 10 bases from J, with 11 bases between. Complete variable domain (other parts from reference TRBV11-2 and TRBJ2-1): EAGVAQSPRYKIIEKRQSVAFWCNPISGHATLYWYQQILGQGPKLLIQFQNNGVVDDSQLPKDRFSAERLKGVDSTLKIQPAKLEDSAVYLCASSSDSGEQFFGPGTRLTVL.

This clone showed up just once. The chain joins TRBV28 to TRBJ1-2; the D is unclear. The CDR3 has 17 residues. The V end lost 9 bases, the J end lost 1 base, and 24 bases lay between the germline ends. Germline values: CDR1 MDHEN, CDR2 SYDVKM. This chain's CDR3 is CASAVRSRSAINYGYTF. The CDR3 DNA reads TGTGCCAGTGCAGTACGTTCCAGATCGGCGATTAACTATGGCTACACCTTC.

The chain is built from TRBV7-5 and TRBJ2-5; TRBD2 is the table's D call and was not checked against the DNA. TRBV7-5 is reported as a pseudogene. CDR3 length equals 15 residues. The CDR3 spells CARSYPGTPQETQYF. CDR3 nucleotide sequence: TGTGCCAGAAGCTATCCGGGGACTCCTCAAGAGACCCAGTACTTC.

By share, this clone ranks as medium-sized. The chain links TRBV19 to TRBJ2-1; D possibly corresponds to TRBD2 (6 bases). Germline V gives CDR1 LNHDA, CDR2 SQIVND (reference sequence). This CDR3 region has 15 residues. V was pared by 2 bases and J by 2 bases, with 10 bases between. CDR3 residues: CASSISGGAYNEQFF. CDR3 coding DNA: TGTGCCAGTAGTATATCCGGGGGAGCCTACAATGAGCAGTTCTTC.

V and J are TRBV27 and TRBJ2-3, with D unclear. The CDR3 sequence is 14 residues long. The V end was cut by 3 bases, the J end by 0 bases, with 7 bases between. Per the germline V gene, CDR1 is MNHEY and CDR2 is SMNVEV (reference sequence). The CDR3, as DNA: TGTGCCAGCAGTTTGGCAGGTAGCACAGATACGCAGTATTTT. Its protein is CASSLAGSTDTQYF.

This chain uses TRBV4-1 with TRBJ1-3, with D uncertain. Trimming stripped 0 bases from V and 0 bases from J, with 12 bases between. This CDR3 has 17 residues. Germline CDR1 MGHRA, CDR2 YSYEKL. Here the CDR3 DNA reads TGCGCCAGCAGCCAAGATCCGGGCGGGAGCTCTGGAAACACCATATATTTT. It encodes CASSQDPGGSSGNTIYF.

V is TRBV28 and J is TRBJ1-2; no clear D gene. V gave up 4 bases and J gave up 7 bases, with 7 bases separating them. CDR3 length equals 11 residues. Germline-derived CDR1 and CDR2 are MDHEN and SYDVKM. CDR3 residues: CASSSRPGYTF. The CDR3 region has the DNA TGTGCCAGCAGTTCTCGCCCTGGCTACACCTTC.

The chain joins TRBV11-2 to TRBJ2-1; the match to TRBD2 covers 9 bases. The germline V gene encodes CDR1 SGHAT and CDR2 FQNNGV. The CDR3 loop spans 15 amino acids. V lost 4 bases, J lost 4 bases, and 5 bases stayed unmatched. CDR3 nucleotide sequence: TGTGCCAGCAGCTCTAGCGGGATCAATTACAATGAGCAGTTCTTC. It specifies CASSSSGINYNEQFF.

Remarks on this clone: In the same sample, other DNA sequences code for this CDR3. DNA for the CDR3: TGCAGCGTTGAAGAAGGGGACAGAGGCTACGAGCAGTACTTC. Its protein is CSVEEGDRGYEQYF. V usage is TRBV29-1 and J usage is TRBJ2-7, with 7 bases fitting TRBD1. CDR1 and CDR2 (germline): SQVTM, ANQGSEA. There are 14 residues in the CDR3. Unmatched junction bases numbered 5, after V lost 0 bases and J lost 3 bases.

The chain links TRBV13 to TRBJ2-7; 9 bases match TRBD2. The CDR3 has 15 residues. Germline CDR1 reads PRHDT; CDR2 reads FYEKMQ (reference sequence). V shed 3 bases and J 4 bases; nucleotides not matched to a gene: 7. The CDR3 loop is CASSFISREGYEQYF. CDR3 nucleotides: TGTGCCAGCAGCTTTATCTCGCGGGAGGGATACGAGCAGTACTTC.

The chain carries TRBV29-1 and TRBJ1-1; D is uncertain. Trimming pared 7 bases from V and 0 bases from J, leaving 6 bases between. The CDR3 covers 11 residues. Germline V lookup: CDR1 SQVTM, CDR2 ANQGSEA. The CDR3 sequence is CSADMNTEAFF. In DNA, the CDR3 is TGCAGCGCAGACATGAACACTGAAGCTTTCTTT.